What follows are 6 T cell receptor beta chains derived from one specimen sequenced in a study of shared clonotypes between healthy human individuals. Produced via immunoSEQ multiplex PCR; TCRdb's table is partial and in-frame only. The top ten clones hold around 0.35% of a sample with 2 million to 2.5 million clones, about 90% of them seen once. What was sequenced was naive CD4+ T cells from PBMCs. The sample's subset: CD45RA+ positively selected. These receptors were obtained from a man aged 18 to 29 in good health. Some clones in this sample may be carry-over from other donors' samples.

A few counts support this clone. Other nucleotide sequences in the sample specify the same CDR3. The chain has TRBV27 and TRBJ1-1, with D unclear. CDR1 and CDR2 (germline): MNHEY, SMNVEV (reference sequence). The V and J ends lost 2 bases and 1 base respectively, with 5 bases between them. The CDR3 consists of 13 residues. CDR3 nucleotide sequence: TGTGCCAGCAGTTTACGGCCGAACACTGAAGCTTTCTTT. Translation gives CASSLRPNTEAFF.

The chain joins TRBV6-5 to TRBJ2-7; unclear D gene. The CDR3 is made up of 12 amino acids. Germline loops: CDR1 MNHEY, CDR2 SVGAGI. V gave up 7 bases and J gave up 6 bases, with 13 bases separating them. CDR3 sequence: CASTLIRSEQYF. CDR3 DNA sequence: TGTGCCAGCACCTTAATCCGTAGCGAGCAGTACTTC.

With respect to this clone: The same CDR3 also results from other DNA sequences found in this sample. V and J are TRBV7-9 and TRBJ2-1; weak D call: TRBD2 (6 bases). The CDR3 spans 14 residues. V gave up 5 bases and J gave up 2 bases, with 10 bases separating them. In germline, CDR1 is SEHNR, CDR2 FQNEAQ (reference sequence). CDR3 residues: CASSPTGAYNEQFF. The CDR3 DNA reads as TGTGCCAGCAGCCCGACGGGGGCCTACAATGAGCAGTTCTTC.

This chain uses TRBV27 with TRBJ1-2; 7 nucleotides match TRBD1. Germline lookup yields CDR1 MNHEY and CDR2 SMNVEV (reference sequence). V shed 3 bases, J shed 8 bases, and the junction held 6 bases outside the gene matches. The CDR3 runs to 13 residues. This CDR3 reads CASSFEGAEGYTF. The DNA for the CDR3 is TGTGCCAGCAGTTTTGAGGGGGCGGAGGGCTACACCTTC.

The chain couples TRBV15 to TRBJ2-5, with 8 bases identical to TRBD2. The CDR3 sequence is 17 residues long. Germline V gives CDR1 LNHNV, CDR2 YYDKDF (reference sequence). V was pared by 0 bases and J by 1 base, with 7 bases of the junction left unmatched. CDR3 DNA: TGTGCCACCAGCAGAGATCAGCGGCGGGGGGTCCAAGAGACCCAGTACTTC. Protein: CATSRDQRRGVQETQYF. The entire variable domain, with the rest obtained from reference TRBV15 and TRBJ2-5, is as follows: DAMVIQNPRYQVTQFGKPVTLSCSQTLNHNVMYWYQQKSSQAPKLLFHYYDKDFNNEADTPDNFQSRRPNTSFCFLDIRSPGLGDTAMYLCATSRDQRRGVQETQYFGPGTRLLVL.

The J gene is TRBJ1-4, the V gene TRBV4-1, with 8 nucleotides matching TRBD1. CDR1 and CDR2 (germline): MGHRA, YSYEKL. The CDR3 has 15 amino acids. Trimming removed 4 bases from V and 8 bases from J; junction bases left unmatched: 9. CDR3 in DNA: TGCGCCAGCAGCCCGTGGGGACAGGCCGTCGAAAAACTGTTTTTT. Translated: CASSPWGQAVEKLFF.